These 31 T cell receptor beta chains were sequenced from one sample in a study of response to subunit inactivated influenza vaccine. TCRdb re-analysed the RT-PCR reads in MiXCR, keeping a single row per CDR3 protein. Altogether about 650,000 distinct CDR3 sequences are present, around 16% being singletons, with the ten largest covering more than 9%. Source: PBMCs from blood, taken 11 to 12 days after vaccination. These receptors came from a man aged 50 or older who received an inactivated influenza vaccine.

This clonotype showed up just a few times. The chain carries TRBV5-1 and TRBJ1-1; D ambiguous. The CDR3 is 14 residues long. Germline V gene sequence: CDR1 SGHRS, CDR2 YFSETQ. V gave up 2 bases and J gave up 6 bases, with 14 bases separating them. The CDR3 nucleotides are TGCGCCAGCAGCTTTTCGGGGAGGCCCCCTGAAGCTTTCTTT. Translating gives CASSFSGRPPEAFF.

This clonotype showed up just a few times. V is TRBV5-1 and J is TRBJ2-3; 10 nucleotides align to TRBD2. Trimming took 5 bases from V and 4 from J; bases not matched to a gene: 10. The CDR3 is made up of 16 amino acids. Germline V gene sequence: CDR1 SGHRS, CDR2 YFSETQ. CDR3 sequence (DNA): TGCGCCAGCAGAAGATTAGCGGGGGGTTCTTCAGATACGCAGTATTTT. Its translation is CASRRLAGGSSDTQYF.

This clonotype was seen only a few times. This chain joins TRBV3-1 and TRBJ2-1, with D possibly called TRBD1 or TRBD2 (6 bases each). The CDR3 is 16 residues long. Germline CDR1 and CDR2: LGHDT and YNNKEL (reference sequence). Trimming shortened V by 3 bases and J by 7 bases, and 19 bases separated the two germline ends. In DNA, the CDR3 is TGTGCCAGCAGCCAGCTCCCCCCGGGGGCGGGGAATGAGCAGTTCTTC. Protein: CASSQLPPGAGNEQFF.

With respect to this clonotype: This may come from a read error, since a much larger clone is one base off. The CDR3 ends on some other residue instead of the conserved phenylalanine or tryptophan, so this is likely a read error. The rearrangement joins TRBV28 to TRBJ2-5; the match to TRBD2 covers 11 bases. Trimming cost V 6 bases and J 6 bases; bases outside gene matches: 18. CDR3 length: 18 residues. CDR1 and CDR2 from the germline V gene are MDHEN and SYDVKM. CDR3 protein: CASSNDRISTSGEQTQYI. The CDR3 bases are TGTGCCAGCAGCAACGACCGAATATCGACTAGCGGGGAACAGACCCAGTACATC.

This clonotype appeared a few times. The chain recombines TRBV4-2 with TRBJ2-7, with no clear D. This CDR3 comprises 16 residues. V was trimmed by 4 bases and J by 0 bases, leaving 16 bases between them. Germline CDR1 reads LGHNA; CDR2 reads YNFKEQ. This CDR3 reads CASSPDESTLSYEQYF. CDR3 nucleotides: TGTGCCAGCAGCCCAGATGAGAGCACCCTCTCCTACGAGCAGTACTTC.

The chain employs TRBV5-4 and TRBJ2-1; TRBD2 agrees at 15 bases. Trimming at V came to 3 bases and at J to 7 bases, leaving 8 bases not matched to a gene. Germline V gene sequence: CDR1 SGHNT, CDR2 YYREEE (reference sequence). This CDR3 contains 17 residues. CDR3 bases: TGTGCCAGCAGCTCAAGGACTAGCGGGGGGGCCGCGAATGAGCAGTTCTTC. Its protein product is CASSSRTSGGAANEQFF.

This clonotype showed up just a few times. The chain links TRBV4-3 to TRBJ2-1, with 7 bases that match TRBD2. Trimming at V came to 0 bases and at J to 2 bases, leaving 7 bases not matched to a gene. The germline gives CDR1 LGHNA, CDR2 YSLEER. The CDR3 extends over 17 amino acids. CDR3 loop: CASSQDTGRDPYNEQFF. The CDR3 DNA follows: TGCGCCAGCAGCCAAGATACGGGGAGGGACCCCTACAATGAGCAGTTCTTC.

This clonotype was found a few times. This rearrangement joins TRBV12-3 or TRBV12-4 to TRBJ1-5; D is uncertain. Trimming took 8 bases from V and 0 from J, leaving 11 bases between them. CDR3 length equals 14 residues. The CDR3 here is CASDYTYSNQPQHF. The CDR3 DNA sequence: TGTGCCAGCGATTACACCTATAGCAATCAGCCCCAGCATTTT.

The chain uses TRBV6-1 and TRBJ2-6; D is tentatively TRBD1 or TRBD2 (6 bases each). Trimming cost V 8 bases and J 3 bases, with 11 bases left between them. This CDR3 is 14 amino acids long. The germline V gene has CDR1 MNHNS and CDR2 SASEGT. The CDR3 loop reads CASRGGLGANVLTF. In nucleotides, the CDR3 is TGTGCCAGCCGAGGGGGGCTTGGGGCCAACGTCCTGACTTTC.

This chain links TRBV28 with TRBJ1-5; D is unresolved. Trimming took off 2 bases at V and 0 bases at J, with 20 bases between the two ends. This CDR3 is built from 19 residues. Germline loops: CDR1 MDHEN, CDR2 SYDVKM. CDR3: CASSLDTLSNFYSNQPQHF. CDR3 DNA: TGTGCCAGCAGTTTAGATACTTTAAGTAATTTCTATAGCAATCAGCCCCAGCATTTT.

This clonotype was recorded many times. The genes are TRBV5-1 and TRBJ2-7; 7 bases map to TRBD1. Germline CDR1 reads SGHRS; CDR2 reads YFSETQ. Trimming at V came to 0 bases and at J to 6 bases, leaving 3 bases not matched to a gene. The CDR3 contains 13 residues. CDR3 in DNA: TGCGCCAGCAGCTTGGGACAGGGTTTCGAGCAGTACTTC. Translated: CASSLGQGFEQYF.

This clonotype was recorded a few times. Written as DNA, the CDR3 is TGCGCCAGCAGTCGGAGCAGGGGCGATGAAAAACTGTTTTTT. Residues: CASSRSRGDEKLFF. The chain links TRBV5-1 to TRBJ1-4, with D perhaps TRBD1 (6 bases). Germline V gene lookup returns CDR1 SGHRS and CDR2 YFSETQ. Trimming took off 5 bases at V and 6 bases at J, with 14 bases between the two ends. The length of the CDR3 is 14 residues.

At least ten counts were recorded for this clonotype. The gene calls are TRBV3-1 and TRBJ1-4; 8 bases map to TRBD1. V lost 0 bases, J lost 5 bases, and 2 bases stayed unmatched. Germline V gene data show CDR1 as LGHDT and CDR2 as YNNKEL (reference sequence). This CDR3 is built from 15 residues. The CDR3 loop is CASSQDGTGNEKLFF. The CDR3 DNA sequence: TGTGCCAGCAGCCAAGACGGGACAGGCAATGAAAAACTGTTTTTT.

There are a few counts of this clonotype. V is TRBV6-5 and J is TRBJ2-3; possible D gene TRBD2, 5 bases. The CDR3 totals 15 residues. V lost 0 bases and J 1 base, leaving 8 bases between the germline ends. Germline V lookup: CDR1 MNHEY, CDR2 SVGAGI. The CDR3 sequence is CASSYSGSRTDTQYF. CDR3 DNA sequence: TGTGCCAGCAGTTACTCTGGGAGTCGCACAGATACGCAGTATTTT.

The table lists this clonotype with many counts. The chain joins TRBV2 to TRBJ2-1; no definite D call. The germline gives CDR1 SNHLY, CDR2 FYNNEI. With 4 bases removed from V and 4 bases from J, the gap between germline ends came to 11 bases. The CDR3 covers 14 residues. The CDR3 sequence is CASSVTDTYNEQFF. The CDR3 DNA is TGTGCCAGCAGTGTTACAGACACTTACAATGAGCAGTTCTTC.

The chain uses TRBV7-8 and TRBJ2-3; TRBD2 aligns across 8 bases. Losses at the gene ends were 4 bases for V and 4 bases for J; bases not matched to a gene: 16. CDR3 length: 18 amino acids. The germline V gene encodes CDR1 SGHVS and CDR2 FQNEAQ. The CDR3 DNA follows: TGTGCCAGCAGCTCTCCCCGGGGACTAGGGTGGGACGCAGATACGCAGTATTTT. Amino acid sequence: CASSSPRGLGWDADTQYF.

This chain links TRBV20-1 with TRBJ2-1; D possibly corresponds to TRBD1 (5 bases). CDR3 size: 14 residues. The V and J ends lost 6 bases and 5 bases respectively, with 17 bases between them. Germline V lookup: CDR1 DFQATT, CDR2 SNEGSKA (reference sequence). As DNA, the CDR3 is TGCAGTGCAAAAGAGATATTGGACAACAATGAGCAGTTCTTC. As protein: CSAKEILDNNEQFF.

The chain combines TRBV5-6 with TRBJ2-5; 11 nucleotides line up with TRBD2. This CDR3 is built from 18 residues. J lost 2 bases, V lost 3 bases, and 12 bases had no gene match. Germline assignment: CDR1 SGHDT and CDR2 YYEEEE. CDR3 nucleotides: TGTGCCAGCAGCTCTACCGGGCTAGCGGGGGGCTTACAAGAGACCCAGTACTTC. Encoded protein: CASSSTGLAGGLQETQYF.

This rearrangement joins TRBV4-3 to TRBJ2-1; a possible D gene is TRBD2 (5 bases). Germline values: CDR1 LGHNA, CDR2 YSLEER. The CDR3 is made up of 17 amino acids. V lost 2 bases, J lost 0 bases, and 14 bases lay in between. Here the CDR3 DNA reads TGCGCCAGCAGCCAAACCCCGACTAAGAGCTCCTACAATGAGCAGTTCTTC. It is translated as CASSQTPTKSSYNEQFF.

The rearrangement joins TRBV5-1 to TRBJ2-7, with unresolved D. In germline, CDR1 is SGHRS, CDR2 YFSETQ. The CDR3 sequence is 12 residues long. The V and J ends lost 1 base and 4 bases respectively, with 6 bases between them. The CDR3 is CASSLSDYEQYF. The CDR3 region has the DNA TGCGCCAGCAGCTTGAGCGATTACGAGCAGTACTTC.

This clonotype appeared a few times. The chain carries TRBV5-1 and TRBJ2-7; the match to TRBD1 covers 7 bases. V dropped 4 bases and J dropped 5; count of bases not matched to a gene: 12. This CDR3 has 15 residues. Looked up from germline, CDR1 is SGHRS and CDR2 is YFSETQ. CDR3 protein: CASSLTGDRSHEQYF. CDR3 bases: TGCGCCAGCAGCCTCACAGGGGACCGATCGCACGAGCAGTACTTC. Full variable domain (outside the CDR3, taken from reference TRBV5-1 and TRBJ2-7): KAGVTQTPRYLIKTRGQQVTLSCSPISGHRSVSWYQQTPGQGLQFLFEYFSETQRNKGNFPGRFSGRQFSNSRSEMNVSTLELGDSALYLCASSLTGDRSHEQYFGPGTRLTVT.

This clonotype showed up just a few times. The CDR3 loop reads CASSQGDRVDGYTF. DNA for the CDR3: TGTGCCAGCAGCCAGGGGGACAGGGTAGATGGCTACACCTTC. This chain uses TRBV4-2 with TRBJ1-2; 9 bases line up with TRBD1. CDR3 length equals 14 residues. With 3 bases clipped from V and 6 bases from J, the junction kept 5 bases outside the gene matches. CDR1 LGHNA and CDR2 YNFKEQ come from the germline V gene.

This clonotype was seen only a few times. CDR3 in amino acids: CASGYNEQYF. DNA for the CDR3: TGTGCCAGCGGATACAACGAGCAGTACTTC. V gene TRBV6-2 or TRBV6-3 combines with J gene TRBJ2-7; D gene uncertain. The CDR3 is 10 residues long. The germline V gene has CDR1 MNHEY and CDR2 SVGEGT. V gave up 8 bases and J gave up 5 bases, with 7 bases separating them.

This clonotype was seen many times. The J gene is TRBJ2-2, the V gene TRBV6-2 or TRBV6-3; D is uncertain. Germline CDR1 reads MNHEY; CDR2 reads SVGEGT. CDR3 size: 12 residues. V was clipped by 2 bases and J by 7 bases, with 5 bases between them. In DNA form, the CDR3 reads TGTGCCAGCAGTTACGAGGTCGGGGAGCTGTTTTTT. Amino acids: CASSYEVGELFF.

This sequence joins TRBV10-3 and TRBJ2-3; D call uncertain. The V and J ends lost 4 bases and 1 base respectively, with 24 bases between them. This CDR3 comprises 19 residues. Germline assignment: CDR1 ENHRY and CDR2 SYGVKD. The CDR3 sequence: CAISAVSTALQTRTDTQYF. For the CDR3, the DNA is TGTGCCATCAGTGCGGTATCTACCGCCCTACAAACTCGCACAGATACGCAGTATTTT.

Only a few counts were recorded for this clonotype. This chain joins TRBV10-3 and TRBJ1-2; possibly TRBD1 for D (5 bases). In germline, CDR1 is ENHRY, CDR2 SYGVKD. V dropped 1 base and J dropped 1 base, with 7 bases sitting between them. CDR3 length equals 14 residues. The CDR3 loop reads CAISEFRDNYGYTF. CDR3 sequence (DNA): TGTGCCATCAGTGAGTTCAGGGATAACTATGGCTACACCTTC.

This clonotype was detected ten times or more. The chain has TRBV29-1 and TRBJ2-3; D may be TRBD1 or TRBD2 (5 bases each). Germline lookup yields CDR1 SQVTM and CDR2 ANQGSEA. The CDR3 runs to 14 residues. Trimming cost V 4 bases and J 2 bases, with 13 bases left between them. The CDR3 here is CSVGVGPHTDTQYF. DNA for the CDR3: TGCAGCGTTGGTGTGGGACCCCACACAGATACGCAGTATTTT.

This clonotype was observed a few times. This rearrangement joins TRBV28 to TRBJ1-4, with 10 bases that match TRBD1. The CDR3 is 15 residues long. Germline V CDR1 and CDR2: MDHEN, SYDVKM. V lost 5 bases and J lost 8; bases outside the gene matches: 8. CDR3 loop: CASSIPTGGREKLFF. In DNA, the CDR3 is TGTGCCAGCAGTATCCCGACAGGGGGCCGGGAAAAACTGTTTTTT.

Worth noting for this clonotype: A read error may explain this, as a much larger clone is one base away. This sequence joins TRBV3-1 and TRBJ1-2; a possible D gene is TRBD1 (5 bases). The CDR3 runs 13 residues. V lost 4 bases, J lost 10 bases, and 16 bases lay in between. Per the germline V gene, CDR1 is LGHDT and CDR2 is YNNKEL (reference sequence). The CDR3 DNA is TGTGCCAGCAGCCCCGTCGTGGCAGGGCCCTACACCTTC. Protein sequence: CASSPVVAGPYTF.

V gene TRBV5-1 combines with J gene TRBJ2-7, with 11 bases identical to TRBD2. Losses at the gene ends were 2 bases for V and 7 bases for J; bases not matched to a gene: 8. Germline lookup yields CDR1 SGHRS and CDR2 YFSETQ. This CDR3 has 15 amino acids. CDR3 region: CASSFGSGGANEQYF. The CDR3, as DNA: TGCGCCAGCAGCTTCGGTAGCGGGGGGGCCAATGAGCAGTACTTC. Full variable domain (remainder filled in from reference TRBV5-1 and TRBJ2-7): KAGVTQTPRYLIKTRGQQVTLSCSPISGHRSVSWYQQTPGQGLQFLFEYFSETQRNKGNFPGRFSGRQFSNSRSEMNVSTLELGDSALYLCASSFGSGGANEQYFGPGTRLTVT.

The CDR3 DNA is TGTGCCAGCAGACGAAACTCCTACAATGAGCAGTTCTTC. Translation: CASRRNSYNEQFF. V is TRBV6-2 or TRBV6-3 and J is TRBJ2-1; no clear D. The CDR3 is made up of 13 amino acids. V was pared by 6 bases and J by 0 bases, with 6 bases between. Germline lookup yields CDR1 MNHEY and CDR2 SVGEGT.